The rows below give T cell receptor beta chains drawn from one sample of a study of read filtering for tumor transcriptome and immune sequencing. TCRdb reprocessed the reads via MiXCR and lists one record per CDR3 protein. The top ten clones hold around 10% of a sample with fewer than 150,000 distinct CDR3 sequences, 13% of them seen once. Sequences were obtained from a population of CD138-negative cells sorted from bone marrow. Every receptor here comes from a donor at least 40 years old with multiple myeloma. Each CDR3 is given with its conserved first and last residue. The D gene is left open where the match is weak. Only part of the rows carry a size: once, few, many, or a class if the clone is expanded.

V gene,D gene,J gene,clone size,CDR3 DNA,CDR3 protein
TRBV19,-,TRBJ2-5,-,TGTGCCAGTAGCCGATTCCGGGGGTCCCAAGAGACCCAGTACTTC,CASSRFRGSQETQYF
TRBV11-2,-,TRBJ2-3,-,TGTGCCAGCAGCCGGAGGGAGATCACAGATACGCAGTATTTT,CASSRREITDTQYF
TRBV7-9,-,TRBJ1-1,few,TGTGCCAGCGGCTTATCAGGGCGCAACACTGAAGCTTTCTTT,CASGLSGRNTEAFF
TRBV11-1,-,TRBJ1-1,many,TGTGCCAGCAGCTTACGCCACATGAACACTGAAGCTTTCTTT,CASSLRHMNTEAFF
TRBV6-1,-,TRBJ2-4,-,TGTGCCAGCAGTGACTTTGGGGTTCGAGACATTCAGTACTTC,CASSDFGVRDIQYF
TRBV7-8,-,TRBJ1-5,-,TGTGCCAGCAGCTTACTAGGGGGTAGTCAGCCCCAGCATTTT,CASSLLGGSQPQHF
TRBV6-6,-,TRBJ2-5,many,TGTGCCAGCAGTTACGGGTCGGATCAAGAGACCCAGTACTTC,CASSYGSDQETQYF
TRBV6-5,-,TRBJ1-5,many,TGTGCCAGCAGTCCCGGACAGTATCTTCAGCCCCAGCATTTT,CASSPGQYLQPQHF
TRBV5-1,-,TRBJ1-6,many,TGCGCCAGCAGCTTGTATGATACAGCGACAGGTTCACCCCTCCACTTT,CASSLYDTATGSPLHF
TRBV29-1,-,TRBJ1-1,many,TGCAGCGTTGAAGCCGGGATGAAAGCTTTCTTT,CSVEAGMKAFF
TRBV7-2,-,TRBJ2-5,few,TGTGCCAGCAGCTATTACAGGGTTAAAGAGACCCAGTACTTC,CASSYYRVKETQYF
TRBV6-6,-,TRBJ2-3,many,TGTGCCAGCAGTTACTCCCCACAGGGACGAGGTACAGATACGCAGTATTTT,CASSYSPQGRGTDTQYF
TRBV9,TRBD2,TRBJ2-7,many,TGTGCCAGCAGCGTAGCGGCGGGGGGCCCCTCCTACGAGCAGTACTTC,CASSVAAGGPSYEQYF
TRBV6-2/TRBV6-3,-,TRBJ1-2,-,TGTGCCAGCAGTTACGGGGGCCCGACAAGCCGCGATTGCTACACCTTC,CASSYGGPTSRDCYTF
TRBV28,TRBD1,TRBJ2-3,many,TGTGCCAGCAGTCCACCGACAGGGGTACTAAATACGCAGTATTTT,CASSPPTGVLNTQYF
TRBV2,TRBD1,TRBJ2-5,-,TGTGCCAGCAGAGATGACAGGGTCCAAGAGACCCAGTACTTC,CASRDDRVQETQYF
TRBV7-9,TRBD1,TRBJ1-2,many,TGTGCCAGCGGACAGGACTATGGCTACACCTTC,CASGQDYGYTF
TRBV11-1,TRBD2,TRBJ2-2,many,TGTGCCAGCAGAGCTAGCGGGAGTGGAACCGGGGAGCTGTTTTTT,CASRASGSGTGELFF